A selection of T cell receptor beta chains follows, all from one sample in a study of T cells in localized non-small cell lung cancer. The protocol was immunoSEQ multiplex PCR, while the TCRdb copy is restricted to in-frame clones and leaves out a portion. The sample includes about 25,000 clones, around 90% of them seen just once. The sample consisted of peripheral blood, taken before any cancer treatment. Receptors originate from a man aged 35 to 70 with stage III squamous cell lung carcinoma. Each CDR3 is given with its conserved first and last residue. The order of the fields is V gene, clone size, D gene, CDR3 length, CDR3 protein. The D gene is left open where the match is weak. Some rows have no size entry. The others give once, few or many, or a class for an expanded clone.

V: TRBV9
size: NA
D: TRBD2
length: 19
CDR3: CASSPIVRREGLSYNEQFF

V: TRBV7-2
size: NA
D: TRBD1
length: 15
CDR3: CASSHPGQGNQPQHF

V: TRBV5-1
size: NA
D: NA
length: 18
CDR3: CASSLEPQAAVSKETQYF

V: TRBV5-6
size: NA
D: TRBD1
length: 19
CDR3: CASSLGGQGVSSYNSPLHF

V: TRBV5-4
size: NA
D: TRBD1
length: 14
CDR3: CASSLGQGARELFF

V: TRBV28
size: NA
D: NA
length: 16
CDR3: CASSFSGGHSNQPQHF

V: TRBV7-9
size: NA
D: TRBD1
length: 14
CDR3: CASGRGPENTEAFF

V: TRBV27
size: NA
D: NA
length: 15
CDR3: CASSLNERYTDTQYF

V: TRBV6-1
size: NA
D: NA
length: 11
CDR3: CASTLGNTIYF

V: TRBV7-2
size: NA
D: TRBD2
length: 15
CDR3: CASSLSGASGDQQYF

V: TRBV10-3
size: NA
D: NA
length: 13
CDR3: CATSLDGSYEQYF

V: TRBV18
size: NA
D: NA
length: 13
CDR3: CASSPGLFNEQFF

V: TRBV5-1
size: NA
D: TRBD1
length: 16
CDR3: CASSPARQGVNYGYTF

V: TRBV7-9
size: medium-sized
D: NA
length: 12
CDR3: CASSLAWLGAFF

V: TRBV7-9
size: NA
D: NA
length: 12
CDR3: CASSPWDTEAFF

V: TRBV9
size: NA
D: TRBD2
length: 16
CDR3: CASSVDASGLYNEQFF

V: TRBV7-3
size: NA
D: NA
length: 13
CDR3: CASSLWDRETQYF

V: TRBV28
size: NA
D: NA
length: 15
CDR3: CASSLVPGPNQPQHF

V: TRBV19
size: NA
D: NA
length: 17
CDR3: CASSIFSRTGQSYEQYF

V: TRBV11-2
size: NA
D: NA
length: 16
CDR3: CASSRWGARTYNEQFF

V: TRBV28
size: NA
D: NA
length: 14
CDR3: CASSLLQGNSPLHF

V: TRBV28
size: NA
D: NA
length: 11
CDR3: CALGWLYGYTF

V: TRBV7-2
size: NA
D: NA
length: 14
CDR3: CASSLEGGSYEQYF

V: TRBV7-8
size: NA
D: NA
length: 15
CDR3: CASSLAQGANYGYTF

V: TRBV10-3
size: NA
D: TRBD2
length: 14
CDR3: CAIRTGTSMNEQFF

V: TRBV19
size: NA
D: NA
length: 14
CDR3: CASRVHRGNTEAFF

V: TRBV19
size: few
D: NA
length: 14
CDR3: CASSILEGNQPQHF

V: TRBV18
size: NA
D: TRBD1
length: 16
CDR3: CASSGTGFGFDNEQFF

V: TRBV30
size: few
D: NA
length: 12
CDR3: CAWKKAGNTIYF